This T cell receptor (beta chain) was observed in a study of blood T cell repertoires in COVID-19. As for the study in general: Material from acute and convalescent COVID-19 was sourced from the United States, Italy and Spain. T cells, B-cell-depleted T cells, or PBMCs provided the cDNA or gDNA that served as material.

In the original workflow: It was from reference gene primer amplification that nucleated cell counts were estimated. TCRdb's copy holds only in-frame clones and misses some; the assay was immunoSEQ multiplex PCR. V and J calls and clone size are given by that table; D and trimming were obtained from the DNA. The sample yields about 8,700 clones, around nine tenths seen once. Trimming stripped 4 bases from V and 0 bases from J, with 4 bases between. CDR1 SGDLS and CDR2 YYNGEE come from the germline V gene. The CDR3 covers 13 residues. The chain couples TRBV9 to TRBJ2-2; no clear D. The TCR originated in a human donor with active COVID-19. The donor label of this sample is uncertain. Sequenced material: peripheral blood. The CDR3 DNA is TGTGCCAGCAGCCCATCGAACACCGGGGAGCTGTTTTTT. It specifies CASSPSNTGELFF.